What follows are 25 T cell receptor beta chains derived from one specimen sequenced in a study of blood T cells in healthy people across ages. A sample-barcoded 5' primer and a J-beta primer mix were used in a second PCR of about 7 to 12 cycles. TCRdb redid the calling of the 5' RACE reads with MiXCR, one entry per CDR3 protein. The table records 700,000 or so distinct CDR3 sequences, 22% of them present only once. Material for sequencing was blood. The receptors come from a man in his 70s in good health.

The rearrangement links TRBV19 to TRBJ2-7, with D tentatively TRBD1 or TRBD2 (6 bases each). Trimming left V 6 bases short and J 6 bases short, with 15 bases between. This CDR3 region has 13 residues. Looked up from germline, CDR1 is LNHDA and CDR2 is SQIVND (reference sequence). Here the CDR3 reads CASSPSGGSEQYV. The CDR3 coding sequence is TGTGCCAGTAGCCCCTCCGGGGGCTCCGAGCAGTACGTC.

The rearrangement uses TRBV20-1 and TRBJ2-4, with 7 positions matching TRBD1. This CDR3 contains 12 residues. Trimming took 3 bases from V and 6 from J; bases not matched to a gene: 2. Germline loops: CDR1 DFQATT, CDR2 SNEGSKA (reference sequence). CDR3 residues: CSASAGGNIQYF. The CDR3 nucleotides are TGCAGTGCTAGTGCAGGGGGAAACATTCAGTACTTC.

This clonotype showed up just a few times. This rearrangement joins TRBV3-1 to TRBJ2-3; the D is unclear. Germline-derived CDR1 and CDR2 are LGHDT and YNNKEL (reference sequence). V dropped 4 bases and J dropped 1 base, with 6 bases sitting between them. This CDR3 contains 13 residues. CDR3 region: CASSPTRTDTQYF. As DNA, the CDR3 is TGTGCCAGCAGCCCGACCCGCACAGATACGCAGTATTTT.

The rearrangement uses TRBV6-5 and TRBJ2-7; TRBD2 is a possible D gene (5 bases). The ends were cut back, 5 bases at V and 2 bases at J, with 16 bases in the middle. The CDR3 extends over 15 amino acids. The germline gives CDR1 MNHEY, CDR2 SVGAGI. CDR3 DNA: TGTGCCAGCAGTCAGTCCTCTAGCTCGCCCTACGAGCAGTACGTC. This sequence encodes CASSQSSSSPYEQYV.

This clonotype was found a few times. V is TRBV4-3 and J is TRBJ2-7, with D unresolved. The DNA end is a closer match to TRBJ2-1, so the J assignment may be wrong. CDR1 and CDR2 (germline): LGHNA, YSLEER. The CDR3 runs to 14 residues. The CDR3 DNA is TGCGCCAGCAGCCACCTTGGACGGAGCAATGAGCAGTTCTTC. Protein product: CASSHLGRSNEQFF.

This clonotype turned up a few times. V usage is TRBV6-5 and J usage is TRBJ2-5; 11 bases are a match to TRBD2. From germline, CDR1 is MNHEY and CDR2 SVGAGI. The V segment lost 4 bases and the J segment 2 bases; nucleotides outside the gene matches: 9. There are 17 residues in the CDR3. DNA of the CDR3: TGTGCCAGCAGTTCTCGATGGCTAGCGGGAGGACAAGAGACCCAGTACTTC. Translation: CASSSRWLAGGQETQYF.

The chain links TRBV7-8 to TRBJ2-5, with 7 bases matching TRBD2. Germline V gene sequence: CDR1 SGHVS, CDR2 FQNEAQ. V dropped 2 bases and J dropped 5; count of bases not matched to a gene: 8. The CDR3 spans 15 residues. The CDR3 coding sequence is TGTGCCAGCAGCTTATTAGTGGGGGGGAGGGAGACCCAGTACTTC. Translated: CASSLLVGGRETQYF.

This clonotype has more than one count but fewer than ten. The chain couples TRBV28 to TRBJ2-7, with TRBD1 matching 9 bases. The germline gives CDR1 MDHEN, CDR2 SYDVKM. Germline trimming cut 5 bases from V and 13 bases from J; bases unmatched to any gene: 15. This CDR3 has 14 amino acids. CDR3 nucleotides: TGTGCCAGCAGTCAATCGAGGCGGACAGGGGTTTTTTACGTC. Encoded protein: CASSQSRRTGVFYV.

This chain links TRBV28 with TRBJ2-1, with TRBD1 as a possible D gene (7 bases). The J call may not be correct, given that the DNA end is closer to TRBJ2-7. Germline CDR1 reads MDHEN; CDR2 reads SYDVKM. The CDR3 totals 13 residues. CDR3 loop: CASRAGGSYEQYF. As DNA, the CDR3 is TGTGCCAGCAGGGCAGGGGGGTCCTACGAGCAGTACTTC.

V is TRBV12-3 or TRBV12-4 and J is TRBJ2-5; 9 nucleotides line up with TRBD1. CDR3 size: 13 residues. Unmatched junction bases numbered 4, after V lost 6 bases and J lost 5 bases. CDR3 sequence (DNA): TGTGCCAGCAGGCAAACAGGGGGCGAGACCCAGTACTTC. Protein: CASRQTGGETQYF.

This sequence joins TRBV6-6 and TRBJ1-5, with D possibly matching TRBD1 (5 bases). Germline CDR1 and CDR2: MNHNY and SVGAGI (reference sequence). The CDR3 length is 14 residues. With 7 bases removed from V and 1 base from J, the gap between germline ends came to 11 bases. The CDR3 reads CASTEGTSNQPQHF. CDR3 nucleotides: TGTGCCAGCACGGAGGGGACGAGCAATCAGCCCCAGCATTTT.

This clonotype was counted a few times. The CDR3 DNA sequence: TGCAGTGCCCACGGGACGGCGAGCTCCTACGAGCAGTACTTC. The encoded protein is CSAHGTASSYEQYF. V and J are TRBV20-1 and TRBJ2-7; either TRBD1 or TRBD2 may supply D (5 bases each). Looked up from germline, CDR1 is DFQATT and CDR2 is SNEGSKA (reference sequence). Trimming took 6 bases from V and 0 from J, leaving 15 bases between them. This CDR3 has 14 amino acids.

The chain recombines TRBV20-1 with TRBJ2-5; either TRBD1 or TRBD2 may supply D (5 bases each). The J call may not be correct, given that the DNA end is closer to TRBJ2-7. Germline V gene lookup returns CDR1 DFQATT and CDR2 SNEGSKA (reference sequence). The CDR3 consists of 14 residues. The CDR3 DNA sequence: TGCAGTGCAGTCCCCGGGGCTTCAGACAGCGAGCAGTACTTC. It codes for CSAVPGASDSEQYF.

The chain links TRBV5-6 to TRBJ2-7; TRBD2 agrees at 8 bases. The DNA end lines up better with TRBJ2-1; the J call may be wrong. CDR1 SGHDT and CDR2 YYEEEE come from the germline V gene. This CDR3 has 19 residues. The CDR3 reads CASSSLVGTSGQTYNEQFF. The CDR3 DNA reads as TGTGCCAGCAGCTCCTTGGTGGGTACTAGCGGCCAGACCTACAATGAGCAGTTCTTC.

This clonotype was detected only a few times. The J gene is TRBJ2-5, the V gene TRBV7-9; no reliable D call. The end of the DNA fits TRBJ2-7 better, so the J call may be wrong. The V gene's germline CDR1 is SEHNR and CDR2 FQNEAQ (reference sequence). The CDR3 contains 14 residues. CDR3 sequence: CASSPPGLSYEQYF. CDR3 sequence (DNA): TGTGCCAGCAGCCCACCGGGTCTCTCCTACGAGCAGTACTTC.

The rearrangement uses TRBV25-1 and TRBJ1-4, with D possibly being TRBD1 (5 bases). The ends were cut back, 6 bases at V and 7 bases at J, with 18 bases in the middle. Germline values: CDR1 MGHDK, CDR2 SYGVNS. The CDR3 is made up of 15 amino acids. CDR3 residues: CASSPARGSGEKLFF. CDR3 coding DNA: TGTGCCAGCAGCCCCGCCCGGGGGAGCGGTGAAAAACTGTTTTTT.

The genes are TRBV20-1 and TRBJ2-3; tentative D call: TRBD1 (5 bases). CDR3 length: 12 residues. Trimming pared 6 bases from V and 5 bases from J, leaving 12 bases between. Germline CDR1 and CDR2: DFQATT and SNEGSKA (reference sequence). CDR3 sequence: CSAPRQGDTQYF. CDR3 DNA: TGCAGTGCCCCTAGGCAGGGAGATACGCAGTATTTT.

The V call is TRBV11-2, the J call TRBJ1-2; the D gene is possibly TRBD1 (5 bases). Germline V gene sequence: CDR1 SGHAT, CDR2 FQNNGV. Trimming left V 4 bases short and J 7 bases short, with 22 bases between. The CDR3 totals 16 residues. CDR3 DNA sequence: TGTGCCAGCAGCTCCCTATCTGGAGGGCTCAGGGCTGGCTACACCTTC. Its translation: CASSSLSGGLRAGYTF.

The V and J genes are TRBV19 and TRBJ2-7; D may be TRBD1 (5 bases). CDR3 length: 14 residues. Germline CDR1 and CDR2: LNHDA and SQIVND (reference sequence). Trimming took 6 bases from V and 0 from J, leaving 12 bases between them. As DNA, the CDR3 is TGTGCCAGTAGGAAGACAGCGAGCTCCTACGAGCAGTACTTC. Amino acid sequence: CASRKTASSYEQYF.

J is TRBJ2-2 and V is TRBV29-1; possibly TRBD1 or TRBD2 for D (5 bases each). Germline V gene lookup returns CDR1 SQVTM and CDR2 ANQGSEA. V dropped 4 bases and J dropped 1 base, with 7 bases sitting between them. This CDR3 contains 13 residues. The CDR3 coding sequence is TGCAGCGTTGGAGGGGAGAACACCGGGGAGCTGTTTTTT. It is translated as CSVGGENTGELFF.

The CDR3 spells CASSEGEQFF. For the CDR3, the DNA is TGTGCCAGCAGTGAAGGTGAGCAGTTCTTC. This rearrangement joins TRBV25-1 to TRBJ2-1; D remains unclear. V dropped 2 bases and J dropped 9 bases, with 2 bases sitting between them. Germline-derived CDR1 and CDR2 are MGHDK and SYGVNS. The CDR3 has 10 amino acids.

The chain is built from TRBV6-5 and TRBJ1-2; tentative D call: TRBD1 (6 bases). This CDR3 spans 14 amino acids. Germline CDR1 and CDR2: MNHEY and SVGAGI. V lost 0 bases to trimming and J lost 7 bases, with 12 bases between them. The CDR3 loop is CASSYSGGVTGYTF. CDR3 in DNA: TGTGCCAGCAGTTACTCGGGGGGCGTAACTGGCTACACCTTC.

CDR3: CASSRRDERYNEQFF. CDR3 bases: TGCGCCAGCAGCCGTAGGGACGAGAGATACAATGAGCAGTTCTTC. This chain uses TRBV4-1 with TRBJ2-1; D could derive from TRBD1 or TRBD2 (5 bases each). CDR3 size: 15 residues. V was trimmed by 4 bases and J by 4 bases, leaving 14 bases between them. From germline, CDR1 is MGHRA and CDR2 YSYEKL.

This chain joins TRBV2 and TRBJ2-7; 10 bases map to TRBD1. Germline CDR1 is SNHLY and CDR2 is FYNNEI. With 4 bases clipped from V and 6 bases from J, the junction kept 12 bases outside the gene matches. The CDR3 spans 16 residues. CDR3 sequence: CASSVFGTGVNGEQYF. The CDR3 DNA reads TGTGCCAGCAGTGTATTCGGGACAGGGGTTAATGGCGAGCAGTACTTC.

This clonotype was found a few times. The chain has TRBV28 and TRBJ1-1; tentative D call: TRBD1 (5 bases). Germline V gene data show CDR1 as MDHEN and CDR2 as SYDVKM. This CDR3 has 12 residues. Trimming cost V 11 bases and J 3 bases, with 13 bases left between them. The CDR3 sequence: CAGKGRDTEAFF. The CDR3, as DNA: TGTGCCGGAAAGGGCAGGGACACTGAAGCTTTCTTT.